This T cell receptor beta chain derives from a study of PD-1 blockade in classical Hodgkin lymphoma (dated by TCRdb to the early 2020s). Turning to the overall study: Nivolumab dosing was 3 mg/kg intravenously every 2 weeks, continuing until either disease progression or unacceptable toxicity. A peripheral blood immune signature of response to PD-1 blockade in classical Hodgkin lymphoma was defined using TCR beta sequencing and CyTOF. Broad study findings and their caveats: By C4D1, a significant rise was seen in CD4+ TCR diversity but not in CD8+ TCR diversity (p=0.0027 vs p=0.16), and the rise was most apparent among complete responders (p=0.02). Lower diversity was seen in patients whose nivolumab began less than 1 year after ASCT, and these patients were left out of later analyses so that immune reconstitution would not confound the results. Among trial patients, those achieving complete response had baseline diversity similar to that of newly diagnosed patients, while diversity was significantly lower in partial responders and progressors. Baseline TCR diversity was reported to be lower in newly diagnosed patients than in healthy donors, and even lower in relapsed/refractory patients. Only a single clinical trial cohort was studied, and what caused the repertoire differences, possibly disease activity or prior therapy, remained undefined.

The CDR3 numbers 15 residues from cysteine through phenylalanine. Only the CDR3 portion is preserved as DNA: 45 bases, with reading frame beginning at the first base. For CDR1 and CDR2, the germline V gene lists LGHNA and YSLEER. V loses 0 bases of germline sequence and J loses 1 base, and the interval between the two ends is 7 bases. Genomic DNA was extracted with the Qiagen DNeasy kit from unsorted PBMCs and from negatively selected CD4+ and CD8+ fractions. TCR beta CDR3 regions were subjected to amplification by immunoSEQ multiplex PCR with primers that anneal to V and J segments. Amplification bias was minimized using a synthetic immune receptor repertoire, and residual bias was removed computationally after sequencing. On the authors' methods: Repertoire diversity was quantified as the Shannon entropy index using custom Python scripts. Unsorted, CD4+ and CD8+ repertoires were analyzed separately, except in combined analyses where CD4+ and CD8+ sequences were merged in silico. Clonal expansion was defined as a frequency increase of at least 2-fold after treatment compared with C1D1, and clones undetected at baseline were assigned a pseudocount of 0.5. Clones with 0 or 1 copy at C1D1 were classified as singleton clones, and clones with 2 or more copies were classified as non-singleton clones. By matching protein sequences in sorted samples from the same patient, clones expanded in unsorted samples were annotated as CD4+, CD8+ or unknown. Wilcoxon tests on paired samples were used to test changes in diversity from C1D1 to C4D1. This is the immuneACCESS table as TCRdb keeps it, with only in-frame sequences that have V and J called. A part of the clones is gone; compared with another copy, unresolved V genes explain less than half, and the rest is unexplained. V and J calls and clone size are as listed in that table; D and trimming were resolved from the DNA. The sample contains around 11,000 clones, about 80% of them found a single time. The ten largest make up under 11% of the sample.

With regard to this clone: The antigen it binds to is not known. No base-level quality is on record; no much larger clone is a single base apart.

Sample time point, as interpreted from the label and publication: cycle 1 day 1 (C1D1), immediately before nivolumab initiation. Every trial patient had relapsed after autologous stem cell transplantation, and cohorts A, B and C differed in prior brentuximab vedotin exposure. The trial cohort comprised about 60 patients with relapsed/refractory classical Hodgkin lymphoma whose best overall responses were complete response, partial response or progressive disease. Trial patients were treated with single-agent nivolumab in the multi-cohort phase II CheckMate 205 trial. An independent review committee assessed best overall response by applying the 2007 International Working Group response criteria. Trial PBMCs were collected immediately before nivolumab initiation (C1D1) and during therapy at cycle 2 day 1 and cycle 4 day 1. Peripheral blood was collected in 8 mL Vacutainer Cell Preparation Tubes, from which PBMCs were isolated by centrifugation and then cryopreserved.

This receptor chain uses TRBV4-3 and TRBJ2-1; the D gene is not confidently resolved. This receptor was taken from a human donor with classical Hodgkin lymphoma. The specimen comprised peripheral blood mononuclear cells (PBMCs), sampled at baseline. The bases read TGCGCCAGCAGCCAAGATCACGGTTCCTACAATGAGCAGTTCTTC. It encodes CASSQDHGSYNEQFF.